These 6 T cell receptor beta chains came from one sample sequenced in a study of T cells after yellow fever vaccination. TCRdb called the 5' RACE reads again in MiXCR, with one record for every CDR3 protein. The sample comprises tens of thousands of distinct CDR3 sequences, approximately 7% of which are singletons, and around 35% rests with the top ten. The source material was CD8+ T cells sorted from PBMCs, sampled about 5 days after the first yellow fever vaccination. The origin of the receptors is a man in his late teens or twenties who received the YFV17D yellow fever vaccine.

Comment on this clonotype: A clone one base away is much larger, so this may be a read error. V gene TRBV7-9 combines with J gene TRBJ1-5; D gene ambiguous. Trimming shortened V by 5 bases and J by 0 bases, and 8 bases separated the two germline ends. The V gene's germline CDR1 is SEHNR and CDR2 FQNEAQ (reference sequence). The CDR3 covers 14 residues. CDR3 DNA: TGTGCCAGCAGCAATGGGGTTAGCAATCAGCCCCAGCATTTT. This codes for CASSNGVSNQPQHF.

This clonotype was recorded a few times. The chain joins TRBV5-4 to TRBJ2-7; D possibly uses TRBD1 or TRBD2 (6 bases each). Germline V gives CDR1 SGHNT, CDR2 YYREEE (reference sequence). The CDR3 is made up of 13 amino acids. V lost 2 bases to trimming and J lost 7 bases, with 13 bases between them. CDR3 DNA sequence: TGTGCCAGCAGCTTCGGGGGCTCGGGAGAGCAGTACGTC. Amino acids: CASSFGGSGEQYV.

Concerning this clonotype itself: This may arise from a read error, as a much more abundant clone is one base away. V and J are TRBV7-2 and TRBJ1-2; maybe TRBD1 (5 bases). This CDR3 comprises 16 residues. Germline V gene sequence: CDR1 SGHTA, CDR2 FQGNSA. CDR3 DNA: TGTGTCAGCAGCCCCCCTTGGGGCTCGACTAACTATGGCTACACCTTC. Amino acid sequence: CVSSPPWGSTNYGYTF.

This clonotype was found many times. The genes are TRBV11-2 and TRBJ2-1; D perhaps matches TRBD2 (6 bases). Per the germline V gene, CDR1 is SGHAT and CDR2 is FQNNGV. The V end was cut by 11 bases, the J end by 0 bases, with 8 bases between. The CDR3 length is 12 residues. This CDR3 reads CAGGSSYNEQFF. CDR3 in DNA: TGTGCCGGGGGGAGCTCCTACAATGAGCAGTTCTTC.

V gene TRBV7-2 combines with J gene TRBJ2-3, with D perhaps TRBD1 or TRBD2 (6 bases each). Germline values: CDR1 SGHTA, CDR2 FQGNSA. The V end was cut by 1 base, the J end by 6 bases, with 17 bases between. This CDR3 has 16 residues. The CDR3 DNA reads TGTGCCAGCAGCTTAGTTGCGGGAATAGGGGGGGATACGCAGTATTTT. Amino acid sequence: CASSLVAGIGGDTQYF.

This clonotype was counted between two and nine times. The gene calls are TRBV4-1 and TRBJ2-3, with 7 positions matching TRBD2. Trimming cost V 5 bases and J 2 bases; bases outside gene matches: 10. CDR3 length equals 16 residues. The germline CDR1 and CDR2 sequences are MGHRA and YSYEKL. The CDR3 nucleotides are TGCGCCAGCAGCGGGCTGGGGGGGGGAATCACAGATACGCAGTATTTT. Protein: CASSGLGGGITDTQYF.